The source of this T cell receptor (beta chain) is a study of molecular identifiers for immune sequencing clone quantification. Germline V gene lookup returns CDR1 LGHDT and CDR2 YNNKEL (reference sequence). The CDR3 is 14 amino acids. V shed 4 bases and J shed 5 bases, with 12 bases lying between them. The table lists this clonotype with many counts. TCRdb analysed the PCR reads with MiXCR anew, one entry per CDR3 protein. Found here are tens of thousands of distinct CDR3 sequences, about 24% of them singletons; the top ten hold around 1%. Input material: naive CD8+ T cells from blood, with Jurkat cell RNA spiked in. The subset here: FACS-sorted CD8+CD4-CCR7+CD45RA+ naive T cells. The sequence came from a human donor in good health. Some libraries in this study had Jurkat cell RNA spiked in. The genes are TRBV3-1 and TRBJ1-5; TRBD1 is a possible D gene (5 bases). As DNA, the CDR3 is TGTGCCAGCAGCCCTGCAGGGTATTATCAGCCCCAGCATTTT. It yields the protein CASSPAGYYQPQHF.